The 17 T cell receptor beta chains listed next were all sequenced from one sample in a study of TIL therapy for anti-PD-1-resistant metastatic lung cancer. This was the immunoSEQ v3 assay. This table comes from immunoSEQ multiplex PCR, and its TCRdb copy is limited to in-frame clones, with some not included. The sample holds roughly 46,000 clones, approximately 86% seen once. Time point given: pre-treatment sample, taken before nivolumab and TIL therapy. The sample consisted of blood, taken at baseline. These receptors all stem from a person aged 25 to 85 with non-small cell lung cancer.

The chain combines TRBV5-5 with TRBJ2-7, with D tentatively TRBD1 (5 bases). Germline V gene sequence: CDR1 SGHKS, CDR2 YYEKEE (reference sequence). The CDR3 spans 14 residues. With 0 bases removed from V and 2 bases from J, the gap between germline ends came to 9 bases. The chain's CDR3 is CASSLARTTYEQYF. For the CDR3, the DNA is TGTGCCAGCAGCTTGGCCAGGACAACCTACGAGCAGTACTTC.

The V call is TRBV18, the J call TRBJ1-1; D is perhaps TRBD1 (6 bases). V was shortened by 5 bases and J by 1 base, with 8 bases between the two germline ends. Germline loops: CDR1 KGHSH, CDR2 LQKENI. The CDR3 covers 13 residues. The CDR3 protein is CASSEDRNTEAFF. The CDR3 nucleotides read TGTGCCAGCTCAGAGGACAGGAACACTGAAGCTTTCTTT.

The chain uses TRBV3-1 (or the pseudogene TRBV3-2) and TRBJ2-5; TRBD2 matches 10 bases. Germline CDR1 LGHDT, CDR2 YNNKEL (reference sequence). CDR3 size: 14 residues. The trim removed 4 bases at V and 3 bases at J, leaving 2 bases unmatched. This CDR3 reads CASSLLAGEETQYF. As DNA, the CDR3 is TGTGCCAGCAGCCTCCTAGCGGGGGAAGAGACCCAGTACTTC.

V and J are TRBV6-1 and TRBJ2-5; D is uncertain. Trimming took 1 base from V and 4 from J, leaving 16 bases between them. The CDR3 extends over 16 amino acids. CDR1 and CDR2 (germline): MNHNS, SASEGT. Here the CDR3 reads CASSEDHRSIIETQYF. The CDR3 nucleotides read TGTGCCAGCAGTGAAGACCACCGTTCAATTATAGAGACCCAGTACTTC.

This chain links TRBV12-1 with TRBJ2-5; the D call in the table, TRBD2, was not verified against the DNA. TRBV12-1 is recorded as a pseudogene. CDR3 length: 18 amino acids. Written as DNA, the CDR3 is TGTGCCAGCAGCCGCGGTCCCAGCGGGAGGATGATCGGGGAGACCCAGTACTTC. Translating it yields CASSRGPSGRMIGETQYF.

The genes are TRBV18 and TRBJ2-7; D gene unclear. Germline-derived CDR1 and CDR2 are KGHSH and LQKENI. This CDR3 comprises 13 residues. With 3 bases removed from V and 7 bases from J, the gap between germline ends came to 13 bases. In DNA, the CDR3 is TGTGCCAGCTCACCTTCCGAGTCATCGGAGCAGTACTTC. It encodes CASSPSESSEQYF.

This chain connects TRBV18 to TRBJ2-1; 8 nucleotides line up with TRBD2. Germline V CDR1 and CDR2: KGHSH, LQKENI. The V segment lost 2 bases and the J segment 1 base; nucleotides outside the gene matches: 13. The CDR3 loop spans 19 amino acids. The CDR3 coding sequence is TGTGCCAGCTCACCAACACCTCTCAGCGGGAGTTCTTCCTACAATGAGCAGTTCTTC. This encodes CASSPTPLSGSSSYNEQFF.

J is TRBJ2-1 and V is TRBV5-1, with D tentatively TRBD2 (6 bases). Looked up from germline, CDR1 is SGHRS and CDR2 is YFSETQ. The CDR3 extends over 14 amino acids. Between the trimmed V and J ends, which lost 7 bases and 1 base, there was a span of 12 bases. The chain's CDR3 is CASHRGISYNEQFF. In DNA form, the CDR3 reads TGCGCCAGCCACCGGGGGATTTCCTACAATGAGCAGTTCTTC. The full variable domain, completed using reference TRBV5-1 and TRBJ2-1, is KAGVTQTPRYLIKTRGQQVTLSCSPISGHRSVSWYQQTPGQGLQFLFEYFSETQRNKGNFPGRFSGRQFSNSRSEMNVSTLELGDSALYLCASHRGISYNEQFFGPGTRLTVL.

The CDR3 protein is CAISEGGTGSGQETQYF. DNA of the CDR3: TGTGCCATCAGTGAGGGGGGGACAGGGTCTGGCCAAGAGACCCAGTACTTC. J is TRBJ2-5 and V is TRBV10-3; 9 bases agree with TRBD1. The V gene's germline CDR1 is ENHRY and CDR2 SYGVKD. Unmatched junction bases numbered 8, after V lost 2 bases and J lost 1 base. The CDR3 extends over 17 amino acids.

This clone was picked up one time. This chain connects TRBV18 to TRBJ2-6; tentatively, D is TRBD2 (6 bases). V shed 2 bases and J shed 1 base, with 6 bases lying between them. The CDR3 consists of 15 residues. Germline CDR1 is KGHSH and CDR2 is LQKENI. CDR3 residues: CASSPGTSGANVLTF. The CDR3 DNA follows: TGTGCCAGCTCACCAGGGACTTCTGGGGCCAACGTCCTGACTTTC.

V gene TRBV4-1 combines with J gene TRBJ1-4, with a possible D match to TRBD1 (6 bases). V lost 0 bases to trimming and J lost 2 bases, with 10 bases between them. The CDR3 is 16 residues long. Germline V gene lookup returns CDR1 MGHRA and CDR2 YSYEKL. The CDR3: CASSQEWRGTNEKLFF. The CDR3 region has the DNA TGCGCCAGCAGCCAAGAGTGGAGGGGGACTAATGAAAAACTGTTTTTT.

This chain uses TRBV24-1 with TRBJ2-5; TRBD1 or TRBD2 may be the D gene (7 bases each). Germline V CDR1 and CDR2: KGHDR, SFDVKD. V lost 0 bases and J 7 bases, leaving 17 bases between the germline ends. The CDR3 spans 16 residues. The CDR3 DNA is TGTGCCACCAGTGATTTGCCCGCGGGGGCAGGGGGGACCCAGTACTTC. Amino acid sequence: CATSDLPAGAGGTQYF.

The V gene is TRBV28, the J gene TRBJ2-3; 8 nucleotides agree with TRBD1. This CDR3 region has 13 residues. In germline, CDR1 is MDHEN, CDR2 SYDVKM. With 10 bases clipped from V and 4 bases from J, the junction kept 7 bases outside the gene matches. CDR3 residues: CATGTGAPDTQYF. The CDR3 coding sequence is TGTGCCACCGGGACAGGAGCACCAGATACGCAGTATTTT. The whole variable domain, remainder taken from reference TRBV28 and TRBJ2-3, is DVKVTQSSRYLVKRTGEKVFLECVQDMDHENMFWYRQDPGLGLRLIYFSYDVKMKEKGDIPEGYSVSREKKERFSLILESASTNQTSMYLCATGTGAPDTQYFGPGTRLTVL.

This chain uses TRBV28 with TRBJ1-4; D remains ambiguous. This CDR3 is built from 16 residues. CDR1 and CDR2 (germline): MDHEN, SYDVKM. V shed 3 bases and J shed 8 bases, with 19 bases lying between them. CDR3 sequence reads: CASSFWSGGNGEKLFF. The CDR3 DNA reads TGTGCCAGCAGTTTTTGGTCGGGCGGGAACGGAGAAAAACTGTTTTTT.

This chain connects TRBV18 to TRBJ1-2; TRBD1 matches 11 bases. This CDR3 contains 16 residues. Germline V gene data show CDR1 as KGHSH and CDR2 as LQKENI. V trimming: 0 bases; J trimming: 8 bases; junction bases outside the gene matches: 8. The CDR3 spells CASSPPVTDRGLGYTF. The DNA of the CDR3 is TGTGCCAGCTCACCACCGGTAACGGACAGGGGGCTAGGCTACACCTTC.

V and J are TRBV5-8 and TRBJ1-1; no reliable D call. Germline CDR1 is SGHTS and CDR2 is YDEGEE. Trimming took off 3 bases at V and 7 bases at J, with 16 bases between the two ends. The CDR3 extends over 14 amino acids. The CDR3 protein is CASSSWERADEAFF. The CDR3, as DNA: TGTGCCAGCAGCTCCTGGGAAAGGGCAGATGAAGCTTTCTTT.

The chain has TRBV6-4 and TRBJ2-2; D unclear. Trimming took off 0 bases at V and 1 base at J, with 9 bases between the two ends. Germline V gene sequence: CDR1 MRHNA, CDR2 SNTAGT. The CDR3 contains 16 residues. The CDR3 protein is CASSDSVDRNTGELFF. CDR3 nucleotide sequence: TGTGCCAGCAGTGACTCGGTGGACCGGAACACCGGGGAGCTGTTTTTT.